This T cell receptor (beta chain) was observed in a study of T cells in Graves' hyperthyroidism and ophthalmopathy. Overall study: Prior to any treatment, at the point of initial diagnosis, peripheral blood was collected. Study conclusions and caveats: Most clonotypes expanded in the thyroid (above 0.001) were also present in blood.

Template material for amplifying TCR beta CDR3 regions consisted of RNA transcripts. The primer set for the first-round RT-PCR of the TCR CDR3 was HTBI. TCRdb reprocessed the multiplex PCR reads via MiXCR and lists one record per CDR3 protein. The sample includes approximately 370,000 distinct CDR3 sequences, about 17% of them seen just once. Each diagnosis was grounded in clinical symptoms, serum thyroxine and TRAb, thyroid ultrasound, and orbital computed tomography. The PBMCs were taken from approximately 9.7 ml of fresh peripheral blood. Only a few counts were recorded for this clonotype. Its cognate antigen is unknown. J was trimmed by 0 bases and V by 2 bases; bases with no gene match: 11. This CDR3 region has 18 residues. Germline loops: CDR1 MGHRA, CDR2 YSYEKL.

The receptor was isolated from a young woman with Graves' hyperthyroidism that later progressed to Graves' ophthalmopathy. Sequenced sample: blood. The gene calls are TRBV4-1 and TRBJ1-1; 8 bases agree with TRBD1. CDR3 sequence: CASSQFTYSGGMNTEAFF. CDR3 coding DNA: TGCGCCAGCAGCCAATTTACTTACTCAGGGGGCATGAACACTGAAGCTTTCTTT.